A selection of T cell receptor beta chains follows, all from one sample in a study of blood T cell repertoires in COVID-19. Generated by immunoSEQ multiplex PCR, the TCRdb table keeps only in-frame clones and is missing some. The repertoire holds under 90,000 clones, roughly three quarters seen once, with approximately 12% in the top ten. The sample consisted of peripheral blood. These receptors were collected from a human donor in a cohort sampled during active COVID-19. CDR3s include the opening cysteine and the closing phenylalanine or tryptophan. Fields, in order: clone size, J gene, D gene, V gene, CDR3 DNA, CDR3 protein. A D gene is named only where the DNA matches it firmly. Not every row has a clone size; where given, it reads once, few, many or a size class.

clone size: .
J gene: TRBJ2-1
D gene: .
V gene: TRBV15
CDR3 DNA: TGTGCCACCAGCAGAGATGGTTTGAGGGACTACAATGAGCAGTTCTTC
CDR3 protein: CATSRDGLRDYNEQFF

clone size: .
J gene: TRBJ2-3
D gene: .
V gene: TRBV6-5
CDR3 DNA: TGTGCCAGCAGTTTACAGGGTGTCACAGATACGCAGTATTTT
CDR3 protein: CASSLQGVTDTQYF

clone size: .
J gene: TRBJ2-4
D gene: TRBD2
V gene: TRBV3-1/TRBV3-2
CDR3 DNA: TGTGCCAGCAGCCCCGCGGGAGTAAACATTCAGTACTTC
CDR3 protein: CASSPAGVNIQYF

clone size: .
J gene: TRBJ1-4
D gene: .
V gene: TRBV6-5
CDR3 DNA: TGTGCCAGCATGCCCGGAGGATCATTCGAAGAAAAACTGTTTTTT
CDR3 protein: CASMPGGSFEEKLFF

clone size: .
J gene: TRBJ2-1
D gene: TRBD2
V gene: TRBV9
CDR3 DNA: TGTGCCAGCAGCGTCTCGGCGGGAGGTCTCTCTCGGGGTGAGCAGTTCTTC
CDR3 protein: CASSVSAGGLSRGEQFF

clone size: .
J gene: TRBJ1-6
D gene: .
V gene: TRBV5-4
CDR3 DNA: TGTGCCAGCAGCCCCGGGTCGAGCTCCTATAATTCACCCCTCCACTTT
CDR3 protein: CASSPGSSSYNSPLHF

clone size: .
J gene: TRBJ2-2
D gene: TRBD1
V gene: TRBV7-3
CDR3 DNA: TGTGCCAGCAGCCTAGGACAGGGACACACCGGGGAGCTGTTTTTT
CDR3 protein: CASSLGQGHTGELFF

clone size: .
J gene: TRBJ1-1
D gene: .
V gene: TRBV7-9
CDR3 DNA: TGTGCCAGCAGCTCAACAACGGGGGGTAGGGCTTTCTTT
CDR3 protein: CASSSTTGGRAFF

clone size: .
J gene: TRBJ1-5
D gene: .
V gene: TRBV6-1
CDR3 DNA: TGTGCCAGCAGTGACATTAGGGGGACACCGGATTACTTTAGCAATCAGCCCCAGCATTTT
CDR3 protein: CASSDIRGTPDYFSNQPQHF

clone size: .
J gene: TRBJ1-4
D gene: .
V gene: TRBV24-1
CDR3 DNA: TGTGCCACCAGTGATGCAGGAGAAAAACTGTTTTTT
CDR3 protein: CATSDAGEKLFF

clone size: .
J gene: TRBJ2-7
D gene: .
V gene: TRBV28
CDR3 DNA: TGTGCCAGCAGTTTAGGGGGGTCAGATTACGAGCAGTACTTC
CDR3 protein: CASSLGGSDYEQYF

clone size: once
J gene: TRBJ2-5
D gene: TRBD1
V gene: TRBV12-3/TRBV12-4
CDR3 DNA: TGTGCCAGCAGCCGGACAGGGTTGGGGACCCAGTACTTC
CDR3 protein: CASSRTGLGTQYF

clone size: .
J gene: TRBJ1-6
D gene: TRBD1
V gene: TRBV28
CDR3 DNA: TGTGCCAGCAGTCGCGGGACAGGGGCGTTTAATTCACCCCTCCACTTT
CDR3 protein: CASSRGTGAFNSPLHF

clone size: .
J gene: TRBJ2-5
D gene: TRBD2
V gene: TRBV25-1
CDR3 DNA: TGTGCCATCGGGGAAGCCAGCGGGGGAGAGACCCAGTACTTC
CDR3 protein: CAIGEASGGETQYF

clone size: .
J gene: TRBJ1-2
D gene: .
V gene: TRBV9
CDR3 DNA: TGTGCCAGCAGCCCCCAGAGGGGGACAACTAACAATGGCTACACCTTC
CDR3 protein: CASSPQRGTTNNGYTF

clone size: .
J gene: TRBJ2-4
D gene: TRBD1
V gene: TRBV7-2
CDR3 DNA: TGTGCCAGCAGCCGCGGTCGGGGACAGGGGCGCATTCAGTACTTC
CDR3 protein: CASSRGRGQGRIQYF

clone size: .
J gene: TRBJ2-1
D gene: .
V gene: TRBV5-6
CDR3 DNA: TGTGCCAGCACCCTAAGGACTGTTCCCTACAATGAGCAGTTCTTC
CDR3 protein: CASTLRTVPYNEQFF

clone size: .
J gene: TRBJ1-1
D gene: .
V gene: TRBV7-9
CDR3 DNA: TGTGCCAGCAGCTCACAGGGAACTGAAGCTTTCTTT
CDR3 protein: CASSSQGTEAFF

clone size: .
J gene: TRBJ1-1
D gene: TRBD1
V gene: TRBV6-5
CDR3 DNA: TGTGCCAGCAGCCGGACAGGGCATACTGAAGCTTTCTTT
CDR3 protein: CASSRTGHTEAFF

clone size: .
J gene: TRBJ2-5
D gene: .
V gene: TRBV19
CDR3 DNA: TGTGCCAGTAGTATAGGAGGATGGAGCGGCTATAAAGAGACCCAGTACTTC
CDR3 protein: CASSIGGWSGYKETQYF

clone size: .
J gene: TRBJ2-6
D gene: .
V gene: TRBV5-1
CDR3 DNA: TGCGCCAGCAGCTCCTACGGCTCTGGGGCCAACGTCCTGACTTTC
CDR3 protein: CASSSYGSGANVLTF

clone size: .
J gene: TRBJ1-1
D gene: .
V gene: TRBV6-5
CDR3 DNA: TGTGCCAGCGCCAACGGGGGGAGCACTGAAGCTTTCTTT
CDR3 protein: CASANGGSTEAFF

clone size: .
J gene: TRBJ1-5
D gene: .
V gene: TRBV3-1/TRBV3-2
CDR3 DNA: TGTGCCAGCAGCCGGGGGGATCGGCAGCCCCAGCATTTT
CDR3 protein: CASSRGDRQPQHF

clone size: .
J gene: TRBJ1-1
D gene: .
V gene: TRBV12-5
CDR3 DNA: TGTGCTAGTGGTTTGGGGGCATCCACTGAAGCTTTCTTT
CDR3 protein: CASGLGASTEAFF

clone size: .
J gene: TRBJ2-3
D gene: .
V gene: TRBV28
CDR3 DNA: TGTGCCAGCAATCTAGGGGGCACAGATACGCAGTATTTT
CDR3 protein: CASNLGGTDTQYF

clone size: .
J gene: TRBJ2-3
D gene: .
V gene: TRBV9
CDR3 DNA: TGTGCCAGCAGCCCCGAATGGACAGCAGTCACAGATACGCAGTATTTT
CDR3 protein: CASSPEWTAVTDTQYF

clone size: .
J gene: TRBJ2-3
D gene: .
V gene: TRBV7-3
CDR3 DNA: TGTGCCAGCAGCTTCGGCACAGATACGCAGTATTTT
CDR3 protein: CASSFGTDTQYF

clone size: .
J gene: TRBJ2-1
D gene: .
V gene: TRBV7-3
CDR3 DNA: TGTGCCAGCAGCTTAACGCCCGCAGCCTACAATGAGCAGTTCTTC
CDR3 protein: CASSLTPAAYNEQFF

clone size: .
J gene: TRBJ1-4
D gene: .
V gene: TRBV9
CDR3 DNA: TGTGCCAGCAGCGCCCGACAGGAAGCTAATGAAAAACTGTTTTTT
CDR3 protein: CASSARQEANEKLFF

clone size: once
J gene: TRBJ2-5
D gene: TRBD1
V gene: TRBV7-9
CDR3 DNA: TGTGCCAGCAGCGTAAACAGGGGGCTAGAGACCCAGTACTTC
CDR3 protein: CASSVNRGLETQYF

clone size: .
J gene: TRBJ1-2
D gene: .
V gene: TRBV10-3
CDR3 DNA: TGTGCCATCAGTGAGTCGTCACAGGCCCTAGGCTACACCTTC
CDR3 protein: CAISESSQALGYTF

clone size: .
J gene: TRBJ2-7
D gene: .
V gene: TRBV28
CDR3 DNA: TGTGCCAGCAGTCGCCCGGGCCGGGGGTACGAGCAGTACTTC
CDR3 protein: CASSRPGRGYEQYF

clone size: .
J gene: TRBJ1-6
D gene: TRBD1
V gene: TRBV27
CDR3 DNA: TGTGCCAGCGCCTCCAGGGGGACAGGGGAATCACCCCTCCACTTT
CDR3 protein: CASASRGTGESPLHF

clone size: few
J gene: TRBJ1-5
D gene: TRBD1
V gene: TRBV7-9
CDR3 DNA: TGTGCCAGCAGGAGATTCCGGGACAGGGTCAATCAGCCCCAGCATTTT
CDR3 protein: CASRRFRDRVNQPQHF

clone size: .
J gene: TRBJ2-5
D gene: .
V gene: TRBV6-6
CDR3 DNA: TGTGCCAGCAGCCTAAGACAGAACCGGTGGGAGACCCAGTACTTC
CDR3 protein: CASSLRQNRWETQYF

clone size: .
J gene: TRBJ2-1
D gene: .
V gene: TRBV11-3
CDR3 DNA: TGTGCCAGCAGCTTAGGCGACAGCTCCTACAATGAGCAGTTCTTC
CDR3 protein: CASSLGDSSYNEQFF

clone size: .
J gene: TRBJ1-3
D gene: .
V gene: TRBV9
CDR3 DNA: TGTGCCAGCAGCGAGGGATGGGAAAGGGGCGCGAGGGGAAACACCATATATTTT
CDR3 protein: CASSEGWERGARGNTIYF

clone size: .
J gene: TRBJ2-1
D gene: TRBD2
V gene: TRBV7-3
CDR3 DNA: TGTGCCAGCAGCTTAACAATGACTAGCGGGGGGTCGAATGAGCAGTTCTTC
CDR3 protein: CASSLTMTSGGSNEQFF

clone size: .
J gene: TRBJ1-5
D gene: TRBD1
V gene: TRBV24-1
CDR3 DNA: TGTGCCACCAGTGATTCCCGGGACAGAAATAGCAATCAGCCCCAGCATTTT
CDR3 protein: CATSDSRDRNSNQPQHF

clone size: .
J gene: TRBJ2-1
D gene: TRBD1
V gene: TRBV29-1
CDR3 DNA: TGCAGCGTTGATGGACAGGGCCCAGCAGGGCAGTTCTTC
CDR3 protein: CSVDGQGPAGQFF

clone size: .
J gene: TRBJ1-2
D gene: TRBD1
V gene: TRBV4-3
CDR3 DNA: TGCGCCAGCAGCCAGGGACAGGGGAAGTATGGCTACACCTTC
CDR3 protein: CASSQGQGKYGYTF

clone size: .
J gene: TRBJ2-1
D gene: TRBD2
V gene: TRBV7-2
CDR3 DNA: TGTGCCAGCAGCTTGGCCGGGTGGGCTAGCGGGAGCAATGAGCAGTTCTTC
CDR3 protein: CASSLAGWASGSNEQFF

clone size: once
J gene: TRBJ1-4
D gene: .
V gene: TRBV5-6
CDR3 DNA: TGTGCCAGCAGCTTGAGCGGGGCCGGGGAAAAACTGTTTTTT
CDR3 protein: CASSLSGAGEKLFF

clone size: .
J gene: TRBJ1-5
D gene: .
V gene: TRBV30
CDR3 DNA: TGTGCCTGGAGTTCCGAGGTCCTTAGCAATCAGCCCCAGCATTTT
CDR3 protein: CAWSSEVLSNQPQHF

clone size: .
J gene: TRBJ1-1
D gene: .
V gene: TRBV28
CDR3 DNA: TGTGCCAGCAAGACAAGTATGAACACTGAAGCTTTCTTT
CDR3 protein: CASKTSMNTEAFF

clone size: .
J gene: TRBJ2-1
D gene: TRBD2
V gene: TRBV9
CDR3 DNA: TGTGCCAGCAGCGTAGCGGGGGGGCAAAGTGAGCAGTTCTTC
CDR3 protein: CASSVAGGQSEQFF

clone size: .
J gene: TRBJ1-1
D gene: .
V gene: TRBV29-1
CDR3 DNA: TGCAGCGTTGCGAAGAGTGAAGCTTTCTTT
CDR3 protein: CSVAKSEAFF

clone size: .
J gene: TRBJ2-3
D gene: TRBD2
V gene: TRBV11-2
CDR3 DNA: TGTGCCAGCAGCTCACAGAACCTAGCGGGCGGGGGCCGTGCAGATACGCAGTATTTT
CDR3 protein: CASSSQNLAGGGRADTQYF

clone size: few
J gene: TRBJ1-2
D gene: TRBD1
V gene: TRBV7-9
CDR3 DNA: TGTGCCAGCAGCTACGCCGGGACAGAAGTCTATGGCTACACCTTC
CDR3 protein: CASSYAGTEVYGYTF

clone size: .
J gene: TRBJ2-3
D gene: TRBD1
V gene: TRBV11-3
CDR3 DNA: TGTGCCAGCAGCTCCCGGGACAGGAACTTTCTCACAGATACGCAGTATTTT
CDR3 protein: CASSSRDRNFLTDTQYF

clone size: once
J gene: TRBJ2-3
D gene: TRBD2
V gene: TRBV4-3
CDR3 DNA: TGCGCCAGCAGCCAAGATCCAGCGGGGAACGCAGATACGCAGTATTTT
CDR3 protein: CASSQDPAGNADTQYF

clone size: .
J gene: TRBJ1-5
D gene: .
V gene: TRBV2
CDR3 DNA: TGTGCCAGCAGCCTTAGGGGCCAGAGCAATCAGCCCCAGCATTTT
CDR3 protein: CASSLRGQSNQPQHF

clone size: .
J gene: TRBJ2-3
D gene: TRBD2
V gene: TRBV7-9
CDR3 DNA: TGTGCCAGCAGCTTAGAAGCGGGGAGAGCAGATACGCAGTATTTT
CDR3 protein: CASSLEAGRADTQYF

clone size: .
J gene: TRBJ2-3
D gene: .
V gene: TRBV4-1
CDR3 DNA: TGCGCCAGCAGCCCCTTCGGCACAGATACGCAGTATTTT
CDR3 protein: CASSPFGTDTQYF

clone size: .
J gene: TRBJ1-2
D gene: .
V gene: TRBV7-2
CDR3 DNA: TGTGCCAGCAGCCCCCGAGGGACACAGGCTAACTATGGCTACACCTTC
CDR3 protein: CASSPRGTQANYGYTF